The clone carrying this T cell receptor beta chain was counted between two and nine times. TCRdb reprocessed the 5' RACE reads via MiXCR and lists one record per CDR3 protein. The data hold more than 95,000 distinct CDR3 sequences, with 12% observed a single time. These data originate in a study of spatial heterogeneity in lung cancer. Noted time point: blood at routine non-recurrence follow-up after resection. Whole RNA, isolated from tumor, nontumor lung or frozen PBMC, was sequenced without prior sorting. The CDR3 loop spans 14 amino acids. V dropped 8 bases and J dropped 2 bases, with 13 bases sitting between them. The germline CDR1 and CDR2 sequences are LNHDA and SQIVND (reference sequence).

The sequencing here drew on PBMCs, taken at follow-up. The genes are TRBV19 and TRBJ2-1, with D possibly TRBD2 on 6 matching bases. This receptor was obtained from a male donor with early-stage non-small cell lung cancer. The CDR3 loop reads CASSGTPTYNEQFF. Written as DNA, the CDR3 is TGTGCCAGTTCGGGGACTCCGACCTACAATGAGCAGTTCTTC.